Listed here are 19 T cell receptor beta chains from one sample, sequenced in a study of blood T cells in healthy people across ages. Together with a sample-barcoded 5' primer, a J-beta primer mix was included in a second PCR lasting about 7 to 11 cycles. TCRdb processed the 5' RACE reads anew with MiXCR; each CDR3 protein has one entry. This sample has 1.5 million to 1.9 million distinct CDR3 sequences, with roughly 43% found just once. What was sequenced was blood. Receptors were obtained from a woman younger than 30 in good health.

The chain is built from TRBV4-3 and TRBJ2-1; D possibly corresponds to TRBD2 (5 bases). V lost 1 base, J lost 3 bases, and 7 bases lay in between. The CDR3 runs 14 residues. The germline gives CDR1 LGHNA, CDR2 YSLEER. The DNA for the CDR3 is TGCGCCAGCAGCCAAGGGGAGATCTACAATGAGCAGTTCTTC. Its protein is CASSQGEIYNEQFF.

The CDR3: CASSSTVGPFYEQYF. CDR3 coding DNA: TGTGCCAGCAGCTCCACCGTGGGGCCTTTCTACGAGCAGTACTTC. V usage is TRBV7-9 and J usage is TRBJ2-7, with TRBD1 as a possible D gene (5 bases). The CDR3 consists of 15 residues. Trimming removed 4 bases at V and 3 bases at J, with 16 bases between. The V gene's germline CDR1 is SEHNR and CDR2 FQNEAQ (reference sequence).

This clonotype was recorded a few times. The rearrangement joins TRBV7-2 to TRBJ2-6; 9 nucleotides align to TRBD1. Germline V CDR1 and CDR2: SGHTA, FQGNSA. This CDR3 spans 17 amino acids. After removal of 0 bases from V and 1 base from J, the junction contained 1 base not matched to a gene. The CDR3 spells CASSLAGQGSGANVLTF. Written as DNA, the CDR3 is TGTGCCAGCAGCTTAGCGGGACAGGGATCTGGGGCCAACGTCCTGACTTTC.

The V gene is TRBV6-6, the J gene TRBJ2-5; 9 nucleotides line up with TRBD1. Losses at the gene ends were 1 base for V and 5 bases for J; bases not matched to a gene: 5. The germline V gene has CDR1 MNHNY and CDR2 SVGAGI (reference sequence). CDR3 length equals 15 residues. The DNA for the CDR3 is TGTGCCAGCAGTTACTTCGGACAGGGGACTGAGACCCAGTACTTC. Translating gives CASSYFGQGTETQYF.

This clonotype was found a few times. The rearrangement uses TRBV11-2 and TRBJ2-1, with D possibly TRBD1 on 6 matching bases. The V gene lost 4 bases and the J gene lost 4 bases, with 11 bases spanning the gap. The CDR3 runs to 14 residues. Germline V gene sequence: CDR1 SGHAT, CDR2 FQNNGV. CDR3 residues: CASSSYRDYNEQFF. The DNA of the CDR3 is TGTGCCAGCAGCTCCTACAGGGATTACAATGAGCAGTTCTTC.

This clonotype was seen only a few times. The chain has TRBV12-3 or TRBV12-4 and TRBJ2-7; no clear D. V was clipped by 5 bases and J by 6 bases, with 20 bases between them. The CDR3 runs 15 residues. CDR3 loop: CASSQGGHSTSEQYF. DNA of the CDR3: TGTGCCAGCAGTCAAGGTGGGCACTCGACGAGCGAGCAGTACTTC.

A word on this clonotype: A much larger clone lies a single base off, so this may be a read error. CDR3: CSVRPLAVKGDEQFF. In DNA form, the CDR3 reads TGCAGCGTTCGTCCGTTGGCGGTAAAAGGGGATGAGCAGTTCTTC. This chain links TRBV29-1 with TRBJ2-1, with a possible D match to TRBD1 (5 bases). The germline CDR1 and CDR2 sequences are SQVTM and ANQGSEA. V was trimmed by 5 bases and J by 8 bases, leaving 22 bases between them. CDR3 size: 15 residues.

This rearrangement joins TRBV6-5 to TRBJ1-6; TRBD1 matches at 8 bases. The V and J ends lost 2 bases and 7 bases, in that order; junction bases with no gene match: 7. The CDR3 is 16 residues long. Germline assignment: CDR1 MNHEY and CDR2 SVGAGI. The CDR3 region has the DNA TGTGCCAGCAGTTACCAACGACAGGGGCGGAATTCACCCCTCCACTTT. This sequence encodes CASSYQRQGRNSPLHF.

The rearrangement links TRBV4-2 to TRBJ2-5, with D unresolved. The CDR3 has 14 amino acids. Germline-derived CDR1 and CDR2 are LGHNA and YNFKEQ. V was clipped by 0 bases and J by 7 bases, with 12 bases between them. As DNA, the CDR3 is TGTGCCAGCAGCCAAGATCGTGGGCCAGGGACCCAGTACTTC. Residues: CASSQDRGPGTQYF.

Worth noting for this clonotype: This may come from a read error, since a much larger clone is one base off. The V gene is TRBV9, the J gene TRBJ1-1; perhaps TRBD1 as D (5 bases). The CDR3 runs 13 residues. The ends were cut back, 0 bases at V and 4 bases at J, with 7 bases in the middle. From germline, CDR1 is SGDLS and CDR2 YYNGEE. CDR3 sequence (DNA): TGTGCCAGCAGCGTAGGACAGATCACTGAAGCTTTCTTT. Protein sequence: CASSVGQITEAFF.

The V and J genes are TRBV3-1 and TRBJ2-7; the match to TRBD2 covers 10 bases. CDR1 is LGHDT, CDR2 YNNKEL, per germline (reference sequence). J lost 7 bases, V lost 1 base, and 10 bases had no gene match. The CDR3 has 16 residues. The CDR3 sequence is CASSQVASGSWNEQYF. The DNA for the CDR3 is TGTGCCAGCAGCCAAGTGGCTAGCGGGAGTTGGAATGAGCAGTACTTC.

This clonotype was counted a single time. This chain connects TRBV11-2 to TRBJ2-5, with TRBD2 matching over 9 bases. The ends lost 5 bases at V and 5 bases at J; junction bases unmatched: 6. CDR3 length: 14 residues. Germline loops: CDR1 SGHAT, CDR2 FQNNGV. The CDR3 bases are TGTGCCAGCAGCCCTAGCGGGGTGGGGGAGACCCAGTACTTC. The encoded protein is CASSPSGVGETQYF.

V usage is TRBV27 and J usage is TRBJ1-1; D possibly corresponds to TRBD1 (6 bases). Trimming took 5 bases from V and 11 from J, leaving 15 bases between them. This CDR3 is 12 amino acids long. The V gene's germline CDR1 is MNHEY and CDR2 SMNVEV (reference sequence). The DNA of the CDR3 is TGTGCCAGCAGTACGCACAGGGAGGATGCTTTCTTT. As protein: CASSTHREDAFF.

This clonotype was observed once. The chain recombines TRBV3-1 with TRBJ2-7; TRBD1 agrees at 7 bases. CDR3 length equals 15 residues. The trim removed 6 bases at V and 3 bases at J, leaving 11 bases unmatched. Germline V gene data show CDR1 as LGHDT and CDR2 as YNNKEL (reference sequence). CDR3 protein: CASRPAPGQIYEQYF. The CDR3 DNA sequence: TGTGCCAGCAGGCCAGCCCCGGGACAGATCTACGAGCAGTACTTC.

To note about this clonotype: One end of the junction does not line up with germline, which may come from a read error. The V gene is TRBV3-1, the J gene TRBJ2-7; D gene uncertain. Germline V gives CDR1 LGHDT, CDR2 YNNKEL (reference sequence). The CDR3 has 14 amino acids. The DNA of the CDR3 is TGTGCCAGCAGCCAAGATCGTCACGCCTACGAGCAGTATTTC. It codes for CASSQDRHAYEQYF.

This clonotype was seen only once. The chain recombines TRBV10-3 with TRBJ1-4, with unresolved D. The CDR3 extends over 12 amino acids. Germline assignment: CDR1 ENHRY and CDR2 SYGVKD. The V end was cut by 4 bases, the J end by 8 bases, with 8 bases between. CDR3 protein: CAISGMGEKLFF. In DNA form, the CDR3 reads TGTGCCATCAGTGGAATGGGAGAAAAACTGTTTTTT.

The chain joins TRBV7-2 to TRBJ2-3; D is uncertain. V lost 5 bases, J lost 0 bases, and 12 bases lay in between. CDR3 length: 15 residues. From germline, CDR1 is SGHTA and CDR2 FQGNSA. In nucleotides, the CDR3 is TGTGCCAGCAGCGTCCCCTTAGGGAGCACAGATACGCAGTATTTT. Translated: CASSVPLGSTDTQYF.

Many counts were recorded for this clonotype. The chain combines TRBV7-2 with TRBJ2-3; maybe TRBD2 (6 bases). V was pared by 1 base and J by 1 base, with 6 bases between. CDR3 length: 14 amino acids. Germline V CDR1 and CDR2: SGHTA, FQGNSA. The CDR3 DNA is TGTGCCAGCAGCTTAGAGCGGGGCACAGATACGCAGTATTTT. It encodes CASSLERGTDTQYF.

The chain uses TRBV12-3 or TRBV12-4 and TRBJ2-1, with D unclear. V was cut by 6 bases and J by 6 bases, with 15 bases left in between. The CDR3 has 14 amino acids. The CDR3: CASSPIQIPNEQFF. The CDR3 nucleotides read TGTGCCAGCAGCCCGATCCAGATCCCCAATGAGCAGTTCTTC.